Below are 12 T cell receptor beta chains sequenced from a single sample in a study of blood T cells in healthy people across ages. Primers used in a second PCR of roughly 6 to 12 cycles were a sample-barcoded 5' primer and a J-beta primer mix. A single record per CDR3 protein comes from TCRdb applying MiXCR to the 5' RACE reads. The data show 600,000 to 800,000 distinct CDR3 sequences, about 21% seen once. Sequenced: blood. These receptors were collected from a man between 65 and 80 years old in good health.

In its sample, this clonotype was seen many times. The genes are TRBV29-1 and TRBJ2-7, with D perhaps TRBD1 (5 bases). V lost 6 bases and J 2 bases, leaving 11 bases between the germline ends. The CDR3 is made up of 12 amino acids. CDR1 is SQVTM, CDR2 ANQGSEA, per germline. This chain's CDR3 is CSVETATYEQYF. The CDR3 nucleotides are TGCAGCGTGGAGACAGCGACCTACGAGCAGTACTTC.

This clonotype was counted between two and nine times. The chain combines TRBV10-3 with TRBJ2-2; a possible D gene is TRBD1 (5 bases). Looked up from germline, CDR1 is ENHRY and CDR2 is SYGVKD. The V and J ends lost 10 bases and 0 bases respectively, with 18 bases between them. The CDR3 is 16 amino acids. The chain's CDR3 is CATKGDGATNTGELFF. The CDR3 nucleotides are TGTGCCACCAAAGGGGATGGCGCAACGAACACCGGGGAGCTGTTTTTT.

This clonotype was observed many times. This chain links TRBV15 with TRBJ2-7, with D hard to call. Germline loops: CDR1 LNHNV, CDR2 YYDKDF (reference sequence). This CDR3 region has 13 residues. V lost 8 bases and J lost 2, with 13 bases in between. The CDR3 region has the DNA TGTGCCACCCATTCTACCTTAACCTACGAGCAGTACTTC. Translated, it gives CATHSTLTYEQYF.

The table lists this clonotype with many counts. V gene TRBV3-1 combines with J gene TRBJ1-4, with D possibly being TRBD1 (6 bases). V was shortened by 4 bases and J by 0 bases, with 15 bases between the two germline ends. The germline V gene has CDR1 LGHDT and CDR2 YNNKEL (reference sequence). The CDR3 consists of 17 residues. This CDR3 reads CASSLGQSQTTNEKLFF. DNA of the CDR3: TGTGCCAGCAGCCTCGGACAGAGCCAAACAACTAATGAAAAACTGTTTTTT. Combining the CDR3 with reference TRBV3-1 and TRBJ1-4 gives the whole variable domain DTAVSQTPKYLVTQMGNDKSIKCEQNLGHDTMYWYKQDSKKFLKIMFSYNNKELIINETVPNRFSPKSPDKAHLNLHINSLELGDSAVYFCASSLGQSQTTNEKLFFGSGTQLSVL.

The CDR3 nucleotides are TGTGCCAGCAGCCCCGGACTAGCGCGGTTCTCCTACAATGAGCAGTTCTTC. Translated: CASSPGLARFSYNEQFF. The gene calls are TRBV7-6 and TRBJ2-1, with 9 bases fitting TRBD2. The CDR3 covers 17 residues. Germline V gene sequence: CDR1 SGHVS, CDR2 FNYEAQ. V lost 5 bases and J lost 0; bases outside the gene matches: 8.

The sample holds many counts of this clonotype. J is TRBJ2-5 and V is TRBV12-3 or TRBV12-4; 8 bases are shared with TRBD2. The CDR3 contains 13 residues. With 6 bases clipped from V and 10 bases from J, the junction kept 10 bases outside the gene matches. The CDR3 spells CASRPGLVVGQYF. In nucleotides, the CDR3 is TGTGCCAGCAGGCCGGGACTAGTAGTGGGCCAGTACTTC.

This clonotype was seen a few times. The chain has TRBV20-1 and TRBJ2-5, with TRBD1 matching 12 bases. The J call may be in error: the DNA end matches TRBJ2-7 better. The CDR3 covers 13 residues. From germline, CDR1 is DFQATT and CDR2 SNEGSKA (reference sequence). The CDR3 loop reads CSAPGQGANEQYF. The CDR3 DNA sequence: TGCAGTGCTCCGGGACAGGGGGCGAACGAGCAGTACTTC.

The genes are TRBV28 and TRBJ1-6; no definite D call. CDR3 length equals 16 residues. Germline V gene lookup returns CDR1 MDHEN and CDR2 SYDVKM. Trimming left V 7 bases short and J 7 bases short, with 20 bases between. CDR3 nucleotides: TGTGCCAGCACAGTTTTCTCGGGCCCTAGGAATTCACCCCTCCACTTT. Translation gives CASTVFSGPRNSPLHF.

There are many counts of this clonotype. V is TRBV28 and J is TRBJ2-3; maybe TRBD1 (6 bases). The germline CDR1 and CDR2 sequences are MDHEN and SYDVKM. The CDR3 contains 18 residues. Between the trimmed V and J ends, which lost 4 bases and 0 bases, there was a span of 20 bases. CDR3 residues: CASSSPPGTSFSTDTQYF. In nucleotides, the CDR3 is TGTGCCAGCAGTTCGCCGCCGGGGACATCGTTTAGCACAGATACGCAGTATTTT.

This clonotype was observed a handful of times. The chain recombines TRBV24-1 with TRBJ2-1; 7 bases are shared with TRBD1. CDR3 length: 15 amino acids. Germline CDR1 KGHDR, CDR2 SFDVKD. Trimming at V came to 4 bases and at J to 5 bases, leaving 7 bases not matched to a gene. CDR3 nucleotide sequence: TGTGCCACCAGTGAAGTCAGGGGGTCCCACAATGAGCAGTTCTTC. Translated, it gives CATSEVRGSHNEQFF.

The V call is TRBV20-1, the J call TRBJ2-3; TRBD1 aligns across 12 bases. Looked up from germline, CDR1 is DFQATT and CDR2 is SNEGSKA (reference sequence). V trimming: 4 bases; J trimming: 5 bases; junction bases outside the gene matches: 7. The CDR3 consists of 15 residues. The CDR3 loop is CSANPGQGAVDTQYF. The CDR3 region has the DNA TGCAGTGCTAATCCGGGACAGGGGGCAGTAGATACGCAGTATTTT.

On this clonotype itself: The missing conserved phenylalanine or tryptophan at the end of this CDR3 makes a read error likely. The rearrangement links TRBV7-2 to TRBJ2-1; 12 bases line up with TRBD1. J gave up 8 bases and V 0 bases, and 2 bases lay outside the gene matches. CDR1 and CDR2 from the germline V gene are SGHTA and FQGNSA. The CDR3 runs 15 residues. CDR3 bases: TGTGCCAGCAGCTTAGCCGGGACAGGGGGCTATGAGCAGTTCTCC. This sequence encodes CASSLAGTGGYEQFS.